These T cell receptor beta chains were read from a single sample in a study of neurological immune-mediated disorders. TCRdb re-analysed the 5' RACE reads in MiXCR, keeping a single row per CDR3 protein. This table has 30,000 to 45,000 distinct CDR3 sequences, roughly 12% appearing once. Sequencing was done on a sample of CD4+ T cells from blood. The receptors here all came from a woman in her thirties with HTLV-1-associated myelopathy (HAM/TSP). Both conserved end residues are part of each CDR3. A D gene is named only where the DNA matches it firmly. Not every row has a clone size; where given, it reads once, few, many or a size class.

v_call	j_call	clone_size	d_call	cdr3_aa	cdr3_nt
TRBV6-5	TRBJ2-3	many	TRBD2	CASSYHAGGSTDTQYF	TGTGCCAGCAGTTACCACGCGGGGGGTTCCACAGATACGCAGTATTTT
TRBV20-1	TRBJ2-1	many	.	CSARARLFSEQFF	TGCAGTGCTAGAGCAAGGCTGTTCTCTGAGCAGTTCTTC
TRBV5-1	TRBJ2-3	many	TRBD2	CASSPASGGTADTQYF	TGCGCCAGCAGCCCAGCTAGCGGGGGGACGGCAGATACGCAGTATTTT
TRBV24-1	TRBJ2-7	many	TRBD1	CATRETGFYEQYF	TGTGCCACCAGGGAGACAGGGTTCTACGAGCAGTACTTC
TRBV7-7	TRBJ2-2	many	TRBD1	CASGTEEAGELFF	TGTGCCAGCGGGACAGAGGAGGCCGGGGAGCTGTTTTTT
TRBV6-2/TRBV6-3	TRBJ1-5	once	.	CASSKGLGRDNKPQPF	TGTGCCAGCTCAAAAGGCCTGGGAAGGGACAATAAGCCCCAGCCTTTT
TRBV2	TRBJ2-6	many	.	CASSDMGSGANVLTF	TGTGCCAGCAGTGATATGGGGTCCGGGGCCAACGTCCTGACTTTC
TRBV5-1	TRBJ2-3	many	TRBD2	CASSLGTSGDADTQYF	TGCGCCAGCAGCTTGGGGACTAGCGGGGACGCAGATACGCAGTATTTT
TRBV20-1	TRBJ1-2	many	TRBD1	CSAATRQGNFYGYTF	TGCAGTGCTGCAACCCGACAGGGGAACTTCTATGGCTACACCTTC
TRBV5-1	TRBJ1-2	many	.	CASSLDPGALYGYTF	TGCGCCAGCAGCTTGGACCCAGGGGCTCTCTATGGCTACACCTTC
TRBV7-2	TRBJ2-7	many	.	CASSLRGGGPTYEQYF	TGTGCCAGCAGCTTAAGGGGTGGGGGGCCTACCTACGAGCAGTACTTC
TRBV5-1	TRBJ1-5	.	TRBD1	CASSSGTEGQTQHF	TGCGCCAGCAGCTCCGGGACAGAGGGTCAGACCCAGCATTTT
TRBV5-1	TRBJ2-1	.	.	CASSLAQGKREQFF	TGCGCCAGCAGCTTGGCTCAGGGCAAGAGGGAGCAGTTCTTC
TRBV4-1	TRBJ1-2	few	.	CASSQLTIRRSFGGYTF	TGCGCCAGCAGCCAGTTAACCATCCGACGGTCCTTTGGCGGCTACACCTTC
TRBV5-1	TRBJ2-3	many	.	CASSTGRDTQYF	TGCGCCAGCAGCACGGGGAGAGATACGCAGTATTTT
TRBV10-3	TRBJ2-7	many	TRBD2	CAISAGLAGLSYEQYF	TGTGCCATCAGCGCGGGACTAGCGGGCCTCTCCTACGAGCAGTACTTC
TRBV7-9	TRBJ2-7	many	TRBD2	CASSYFRGTSGTHSYEQYF	TGTGCCAGCAGCTACTTCCGGGGGACTAGCGGGACCCACTCCTACGAGCAGTACTTC
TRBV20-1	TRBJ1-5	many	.	CSARDGAGISGQPQHF	TGCAGTGCTAGAGATGGGGCAGGGATAAGTGGTCAGCCCCAGCATTTT
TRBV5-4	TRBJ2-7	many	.	CASSSDARSSYEQYF	TGTGCCAGCAGTTCGGACGCCAGGAGCTCCTACGAGCAGTACTTC
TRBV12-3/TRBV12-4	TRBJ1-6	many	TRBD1	CASSLTGGVDSPLHF	TGTGCCAGCAGTTTAACAGGGGGGGTAGATTCACCCCTCCACTTT
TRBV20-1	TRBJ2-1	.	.	CSAKISYNEQFF	TGCAGTGCCAAAATCTCCTACAATGAGCAGTTCTTC
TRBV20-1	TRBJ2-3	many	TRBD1	CSAPTTGRDTQYF	TGCAGTGCTCCGACGACAGGGCGAGATACGCAGTATTTT
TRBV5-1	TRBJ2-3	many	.	CASSLERLGYTDTQYF	TGCGCCAGCAGCTTGGAGCGGCTCGGGTACACAGATACGCAGTATTTT
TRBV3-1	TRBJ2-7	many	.	CASSLSKGPSYEQYF	TGTGCCAGCAGCCTTTCTAAGGGGCCCTCCTACGAGCAGTACTTC
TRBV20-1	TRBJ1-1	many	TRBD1	CSAQAQGRTEAFF	TGCAGTGCCCAGGCACAGGGGAGAACTGAAGCTTTCTTT
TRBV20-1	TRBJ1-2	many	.	CSAVPGPGGNTF	TGCAGTGCCGTTCCGGGACCCGGAGGGAACACCTTC
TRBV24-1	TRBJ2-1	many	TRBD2	CATSDLAGSYNEQFF	TGTGCCACCAGTGATCTAGCGGGCTCCTACAATGAGCAGTTCTTC
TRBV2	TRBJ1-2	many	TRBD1	CASSETGPYGYTF	TGTGCCAGCAGCGAGACAGGGCCCTATGGCTACACCTTC
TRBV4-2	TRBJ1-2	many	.	CASSQDPGGTYGYTF	TGTGCCAGCAGCCAAGATCCCGGAGGGACCTATGGCTACACCTTC
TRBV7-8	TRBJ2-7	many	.	CASSYRVGEQYF	TGTGCCAGCAGCTACAGGGTCGGCGAGCAGTACTTC
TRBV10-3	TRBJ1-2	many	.	CAIRDGYGYTF	TGTGCCATCAGAGACGGGTATGGCTACACCTTC
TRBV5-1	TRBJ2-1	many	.	CASSLEPSGNSYNEQFF	TGCGCCAGCAGCTTGGAACCCAGCGGAAACTCCTACAATGAGCAGTTCTTC
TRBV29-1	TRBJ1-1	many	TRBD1	CSVDRGDTEAFF	TGCAGCGTTGACAGGGGGGACACTGAAGCTTTCTTT
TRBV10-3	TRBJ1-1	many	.	CAISERSGGTEAFF	TGTGCCATCAGTGAGCGGTCGGGGGGCACTGAAGCTTTCTTT
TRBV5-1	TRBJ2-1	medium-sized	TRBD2	CASRSRGGGGSSYNEQFF	TGCGCCAGCAGGTCGAGGGGCGGGGGGGGCAGCTCCTACAATGAGCAGTTCTTC
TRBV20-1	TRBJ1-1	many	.	CSARVAEAFF	TGCAGTGCTAGAGTTGCTGAAGCTTTCTTT
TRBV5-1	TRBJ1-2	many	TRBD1	CASSLAGPGTGNGYTF	TGCGCCAGCAGCTTGGCCGGTCCCGGGACAGGGAATGGCTACACCTTC
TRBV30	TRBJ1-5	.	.	CTWSARVNQPQHF	TGTACCTGGAGTGCTCGGGTGAATCAGCCCCAGCATTTT
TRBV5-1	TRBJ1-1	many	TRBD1	CASSRDRGMVTEAFF	TGCGCCAGCAGCAGGGACAGGGGAATGGTCACTGAAGCTTTCTTT
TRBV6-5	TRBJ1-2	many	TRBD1	CASRLTGNYGYTF	TGTGCCAGCAGGCTGACAGGGAACTATGGCTACACCTTC
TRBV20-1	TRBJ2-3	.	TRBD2	CSAREGLAGGTDTQYF	TGCAGTGCTAGAGAGGGACTAGCCGGGGGCACAGATACGCAGTATTTT
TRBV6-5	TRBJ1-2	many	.	CASSYSGESGYTF	TGTGCCAGCAGTTACTCTGGGGAATCTGGCTACACCTTC